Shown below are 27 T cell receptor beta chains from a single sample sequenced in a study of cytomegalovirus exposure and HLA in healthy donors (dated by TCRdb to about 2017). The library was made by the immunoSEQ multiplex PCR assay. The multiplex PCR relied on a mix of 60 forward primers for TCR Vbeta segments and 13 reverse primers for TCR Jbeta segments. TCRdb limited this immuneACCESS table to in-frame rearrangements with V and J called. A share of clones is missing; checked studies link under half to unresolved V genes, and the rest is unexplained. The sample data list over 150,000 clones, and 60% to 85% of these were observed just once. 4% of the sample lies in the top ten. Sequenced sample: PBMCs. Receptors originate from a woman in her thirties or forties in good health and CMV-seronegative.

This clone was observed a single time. The CDR3 DNA reads TGTGCCAGCAGTTTGACTACCACAGATACGCAGTATTTT. Translation: CASSLTTTDTQYF. The rearrangement joins TRBV6-5 to TRBJ2-3; D may be TRBD2 (5 bases). The germline V gene has CDR1 MNHEY and CDR2 SVGAGI. Trimming removed 4 bases from V and 2 bases from J, with 7 bases in between. The CDR3 totals 13 residues.

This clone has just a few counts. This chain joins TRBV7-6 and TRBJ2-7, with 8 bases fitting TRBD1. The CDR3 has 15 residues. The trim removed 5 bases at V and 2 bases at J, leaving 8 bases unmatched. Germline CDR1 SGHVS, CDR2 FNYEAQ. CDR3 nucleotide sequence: TGTGCCAGCAGCCGGGGGCCGACAGGGGCCTACGAGCAGTACTTC. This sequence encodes CASSRGPTGAYEQYF.

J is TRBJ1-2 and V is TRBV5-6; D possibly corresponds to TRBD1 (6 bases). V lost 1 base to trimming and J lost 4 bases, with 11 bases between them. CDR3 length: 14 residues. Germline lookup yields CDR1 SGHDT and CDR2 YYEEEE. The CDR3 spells CASSLTGSFYGYTF. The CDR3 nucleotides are TGTGCCAGCAGCTTGACAGGGAGCTTCTATGGCTACACCTTC.

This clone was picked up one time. CDR3 in DNA: TGTGCCTGGAGTGTTGGAGCCCCAGATACGCAGTATTTT. Amino acids: CAWSVGAPDTQYF. The gene calls are TRBV30 and TRBJ2-3, with D uncertain. The germline gives CDR1 GTSNPN, CDR2 SVGIG (reference sequence). The CDR3 runs 13 residues. Trimming stripped 0 bases from V and 4 bases from J, with 8 bases between.

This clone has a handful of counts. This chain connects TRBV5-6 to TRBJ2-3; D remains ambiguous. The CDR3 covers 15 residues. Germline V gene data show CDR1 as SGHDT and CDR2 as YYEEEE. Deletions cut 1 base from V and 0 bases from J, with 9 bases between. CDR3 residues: CASSLYPASTDTQYF. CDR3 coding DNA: TGTGCCAGCAGCTTGTATCCTGCGAGCACAGATACGCAGTATTTT.

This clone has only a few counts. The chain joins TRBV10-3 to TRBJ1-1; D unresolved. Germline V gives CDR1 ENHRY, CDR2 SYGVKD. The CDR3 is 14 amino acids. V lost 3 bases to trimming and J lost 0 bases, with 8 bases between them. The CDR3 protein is CAISETAMNTEAFF. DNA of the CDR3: TGTGCCATCAGTGAAACAGCAATGAACACTGAAGCTTTCTTT.

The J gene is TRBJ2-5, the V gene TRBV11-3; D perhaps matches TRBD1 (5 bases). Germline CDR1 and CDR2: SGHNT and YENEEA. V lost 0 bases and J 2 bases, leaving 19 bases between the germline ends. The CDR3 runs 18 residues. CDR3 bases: TGTGCCAGCAGCTTAGACCCGGAGTTGACAGTTGGGCAAGAGACCCAGTACTTC. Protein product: CASSLDPELTVGQETQYF.

CDR3 DNA: TGTGCCAGCAGCACACCCCGGACTTTCCGCAACTCACCCCTCCACTTT. This codes for CASSTPRTFRNSPLHF. The V and J genes are TRBV5-6 and TRBJ1-6; no clear D gene. The CDR3 loop spans 16 amino acids. The V and J ends lost 4 bases and 10 bases respectively, with 21 bases between them. Germline V lookup: CDR1 SGHDT, CDR2 YYEEEE.

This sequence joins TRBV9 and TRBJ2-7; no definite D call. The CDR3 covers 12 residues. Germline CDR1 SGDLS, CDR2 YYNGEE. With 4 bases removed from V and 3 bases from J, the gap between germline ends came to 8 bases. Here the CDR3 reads CASSRQNYEQYF. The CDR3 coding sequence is TGTGCCAGCAGCCGACAAAACTACGAGCAGTACTTC.

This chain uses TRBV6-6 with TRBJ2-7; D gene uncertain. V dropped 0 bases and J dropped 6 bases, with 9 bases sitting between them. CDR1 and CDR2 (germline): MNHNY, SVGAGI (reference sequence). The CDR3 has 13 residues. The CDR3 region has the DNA TGTGCCAGCAGTTACTCCGCTAGTTCCGAGCAGTACTTC. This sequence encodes CASSYSASSEQYF.

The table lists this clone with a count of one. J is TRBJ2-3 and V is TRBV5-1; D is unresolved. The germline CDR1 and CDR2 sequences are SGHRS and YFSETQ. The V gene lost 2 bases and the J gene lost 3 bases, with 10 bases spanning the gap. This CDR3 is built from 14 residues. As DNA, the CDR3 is TGCGCCAGCAGCTTCGCCTTTCAGACAGATACGCAGTATTTT. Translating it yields CASSFAFQTDTQYF.

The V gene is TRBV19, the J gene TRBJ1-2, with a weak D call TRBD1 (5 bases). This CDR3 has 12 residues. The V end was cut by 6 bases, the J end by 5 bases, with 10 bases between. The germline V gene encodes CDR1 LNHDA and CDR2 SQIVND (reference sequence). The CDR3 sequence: CASRVDRYGYTF. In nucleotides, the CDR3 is TGTGCCAGTAGAGTCGACAGATATGGCTACACCTTC.

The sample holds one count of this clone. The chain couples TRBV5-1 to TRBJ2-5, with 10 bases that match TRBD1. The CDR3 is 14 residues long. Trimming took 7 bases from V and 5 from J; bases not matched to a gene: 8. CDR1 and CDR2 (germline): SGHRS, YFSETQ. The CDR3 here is CASGGTGDEETQYF. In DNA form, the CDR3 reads TGCGCCAGCGGCGGGACAGGGGACGAGGAGACCCAGTACTTC.

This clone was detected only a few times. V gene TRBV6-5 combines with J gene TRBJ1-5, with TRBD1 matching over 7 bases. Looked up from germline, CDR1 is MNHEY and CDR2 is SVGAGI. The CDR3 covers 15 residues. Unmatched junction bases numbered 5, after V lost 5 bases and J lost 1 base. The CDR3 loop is CASSRTGLSNQPQHF. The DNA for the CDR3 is TGTGCCAGCAGTCGGACAGGCCTGAGCAATCAGCCCCAGCATTTT.

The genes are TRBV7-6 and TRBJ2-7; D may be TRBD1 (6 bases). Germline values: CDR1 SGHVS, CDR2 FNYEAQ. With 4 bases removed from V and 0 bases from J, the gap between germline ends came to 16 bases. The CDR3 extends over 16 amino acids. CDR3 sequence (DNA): TGTGCCAGCAGCTCCGGCCCAGGGGCAAGCTCCTACGAGCAGTACTTC. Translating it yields CASSSGPGASSYEQYF.

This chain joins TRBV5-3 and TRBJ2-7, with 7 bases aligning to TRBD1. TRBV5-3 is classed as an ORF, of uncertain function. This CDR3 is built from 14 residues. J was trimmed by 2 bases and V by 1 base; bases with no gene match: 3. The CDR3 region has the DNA TGTGCCAGAAGCTTGCGAACAGGGGCCTACGAGCAGTACTTC. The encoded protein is CARSLRTGAYEQYF.

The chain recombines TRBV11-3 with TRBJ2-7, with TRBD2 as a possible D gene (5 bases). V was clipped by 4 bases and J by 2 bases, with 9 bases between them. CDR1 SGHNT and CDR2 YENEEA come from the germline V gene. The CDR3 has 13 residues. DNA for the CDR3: TGTGCCAGCAGCTCCGGGAACCCCTACGAGCAGTACTTC. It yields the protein CASSSGNPYEQYF.

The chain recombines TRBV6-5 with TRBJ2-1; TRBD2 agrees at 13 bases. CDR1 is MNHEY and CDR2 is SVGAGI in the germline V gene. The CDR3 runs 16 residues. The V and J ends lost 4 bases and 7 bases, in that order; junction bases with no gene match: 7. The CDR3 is CASSLTSGRAVNEQFF. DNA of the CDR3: TGTGCCAGCAGTTTAACTAGCGGGAGGGCCGTAAATGAGCAGTTCTTC.

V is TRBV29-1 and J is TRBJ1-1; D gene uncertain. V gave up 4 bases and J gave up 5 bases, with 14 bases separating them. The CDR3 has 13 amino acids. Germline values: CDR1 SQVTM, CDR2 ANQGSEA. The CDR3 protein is CSVASSVGTEAFF. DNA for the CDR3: TGCAGCGTTGCGTCGTCAGTCGGGACTGAAGCTTTCTTT.

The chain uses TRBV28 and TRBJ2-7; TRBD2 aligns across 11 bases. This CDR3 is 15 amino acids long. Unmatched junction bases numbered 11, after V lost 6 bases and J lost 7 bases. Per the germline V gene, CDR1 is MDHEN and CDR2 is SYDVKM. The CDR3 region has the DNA TGTGCCAGCAGCCGAGGGACTAGCGGCGGTCTGGAGCAGTACTTC. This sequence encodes CASSRGTSGGLEQYF. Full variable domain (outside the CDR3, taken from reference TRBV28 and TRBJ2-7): DVKVTQSSRYLVKRTGEKVFLECVQDMDHENMFWYRQDPGLGLRLIYFSYDVKMKEKGDIPEGYSVSREKKERFSLILESASTNQTSMYLCASSRGTSGGLEQYFGPGTRLTVT.

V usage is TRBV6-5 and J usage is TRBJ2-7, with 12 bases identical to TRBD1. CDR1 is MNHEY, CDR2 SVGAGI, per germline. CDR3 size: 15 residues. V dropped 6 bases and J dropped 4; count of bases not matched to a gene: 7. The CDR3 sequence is CASSPGTGGRYEQYF. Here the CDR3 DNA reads TGTGCCAGCAGCCCTGGGACAGGGGGCAGGTACGAGCAGTACTTC.

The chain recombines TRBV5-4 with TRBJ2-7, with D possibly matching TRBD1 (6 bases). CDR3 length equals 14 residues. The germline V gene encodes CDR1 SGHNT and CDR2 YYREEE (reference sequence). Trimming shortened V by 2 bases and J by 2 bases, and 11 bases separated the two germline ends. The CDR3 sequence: CASSFSGETYEQYF. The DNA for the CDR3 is TGTGCCAGCAGCTTTTCAGGGGAAACCTACGAGCAGTACTTC.

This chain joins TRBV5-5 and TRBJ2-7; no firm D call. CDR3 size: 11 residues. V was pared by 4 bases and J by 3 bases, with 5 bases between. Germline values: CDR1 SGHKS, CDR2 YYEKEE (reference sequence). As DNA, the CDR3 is TGTGCCAGCAGCCCGAGCTACGAGCAGTACTTC. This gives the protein CASSPSYEQYF. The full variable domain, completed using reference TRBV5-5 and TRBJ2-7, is DAGVTQSPTHLIKTRGQQVTLRCSPISGHKSVSWYQQVLGQGPQFIFQYYEKEERGRGNFPDRFSARQFPNYSSELNVNALLLGDSALYLCASSPSYEQYFGPGTRLTVT.

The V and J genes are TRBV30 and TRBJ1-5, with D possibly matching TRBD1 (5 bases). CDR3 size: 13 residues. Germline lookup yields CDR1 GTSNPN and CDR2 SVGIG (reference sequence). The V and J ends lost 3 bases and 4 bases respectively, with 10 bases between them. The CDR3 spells CAWRPSGNQPQHF. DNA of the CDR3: TGTGCCTGGAGGCCATCAGGGAATCAGCCCCAGCATTTT.

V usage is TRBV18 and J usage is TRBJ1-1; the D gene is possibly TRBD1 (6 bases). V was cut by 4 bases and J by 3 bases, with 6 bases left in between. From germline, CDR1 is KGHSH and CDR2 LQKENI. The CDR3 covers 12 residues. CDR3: CASSQGDTEAFF. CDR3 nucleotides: TGTGCCAGCTCACAGGGGGACACTGAAGCTTTCTTT.

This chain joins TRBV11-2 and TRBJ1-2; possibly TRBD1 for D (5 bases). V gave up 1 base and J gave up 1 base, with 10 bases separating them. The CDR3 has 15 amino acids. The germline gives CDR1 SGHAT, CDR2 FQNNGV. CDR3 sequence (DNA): TGTGCCAGCAGCTTAGGCCCAGGGATTAACTATGGCTACACCTTC. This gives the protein CASSLGPGINYGYTF.

For the CDR3, the DNA is TGTGCCAGCAGCGAGACAGGGTCTGGGGCCCAGTACTTC. Protein product: CASSETGSGAQYF. The J gene is TRBJ2-5, the V gene TRBV6-4; the match to TRBD1 covers 7 bases. J was trimmed by 9 bases and V by 6 bases; bases with no gene match: 10. The CDR3 runs 13 residues. Germline CDR1 and CDR2: MRHNA and SNTAGT.